The clone carrying this T cell receptor (beta chain) was seen more than once but under ten times. Its matching antigen is unknown. Trimming stripped 5 bases from V and 3 bases from J, with 17 bases between. CDR1 and CDR2 (germline): SGHDT, YYEEEE. This CDR3 region has 15 residues. In the PCR, 60 Vbeta and 13 Jbeta primers were used. Clones were sequenced by immunoSEQ multiplex PCR, and TCRdb holds only the in-frame ones, with some missing. This table has 160,000 or so clones, 71% appearing once. This sample is part of a study of cytomegalovirus exposure and HLA in healthy donors. Regarding the study as a whole: Earlier results showed most TCR beta V segments being productive about 87% or about 30% of the time. Later analysis demonstrated an association between a missense DCLRE1C variant and TCR beta V- and J-gene trimming. In a later analysis, HLA-associated TCR beta chains were more clonally expanded than equally common others. TCR beta sequences reportedly predicted most subjects' HLA-A and HLA-B alleles accurately.

This TCR was recovered from a woman aged 25 to 39 in good health and CMV-seronegative. The sequencing sample was made of PBMCs. This chain joins TRBV5-6 and TRBJ1-1; D might be TRBD1 (6 bases). Written as DNA, the CDR3 is TGTGCCAGCAGAACGCCGGGGGAGGGGGACACTGAAGCTTTCTTT. Its protein product is CASRTPGEGDTEAFF.